The clone carrying this TCR beta chain was seen repeatedly, ten times or more. Its antigen is as yet unknown. The CDR3 sequence is 12 residues long. Germline CDR1 and CDR2: SNHLY and FYNNEI. With 10 bases clipped from V and 9 bases from J, the junction kept 6 bases outside the gene matches. Using CD45RO/CCR7/CD25/CD127/CD95/CD27, CD4+ naive, central memory, regulatory and stem cell-like memory cells were sorted. The data originate from a study of beta chain features in type 1 diabetes. Overall study: Examination covered 100 million to 140 million sorted cells spanning all samples.

Study outcomes and limitations: Moderately but significantly shorter TCRB CDR3s were found in Type 1 diabetes patients in all four CD4+ subsets. For patients, the naive, central memory and Treg TCRB repertoires appeared more alike than for healthy donors.

Every bit of the isolated RNA underwent reverse transcription, so sequencing read expressed TCRB transcripts. Here immunoSEQ multiplex PCR was the method, and the copy in TCRdb shows in-frame clones only, minus some. The repertoire holds 600,000 to 700,000 clones, with 9.5% to 15% as singletons. The sequence was collected from a man aged 30 to 39 with type 1 diabetes. The J gene is TRBJ2-1, the V gene TRBV2, with 10 bases matching TRBD2. The sample comprised naive CD4+ T cells from blood. The CDR3 DNA sequence: TGTGCCATTGGGACTAGCGTCGTTGAGCAGTTCTTC. Translating it yields CAIGTSVVEQFF.